This section outlines one T cell receptor beta chain sequence together with its context. The antigen is undetermined. The PCR employed 60 Vbeta primers together with 13 Jbeta primers. Only in-frame clones appear in the TCRdb table, and some are missing; sequencing was by immunoSEQ multiplex PCR. The data show some 160,000 clones, with 65% to 80% seen just once and roughly 1.6% held by the top ten. These data originate in a study of cytomegalovirus exposure and HLA in healthy donors. Study-wide background: Prior work identified 95 million to 120 million unique TCR beta sequences in some 180 million T cells. Whole-study results and caveats: Later on, an analysis found that several of the most significant clusters appeared to be linked to common viral pathogens, which included parvovirus B19. CMV serostatus was the only immune exposure information that was available.

CDR3 length: 14 amino acids. Per germline, CDR1 MNHEY and CDR2 SVGAGI. The ends were cut back, 5 bases at V and 7 bases at J, with 18 bases in the middle. Sequences were obtained from PBMCs. This clonotype was obtained from a woman between 40 and 50 years old in good health and CMV-seronegative. The V gene is TRBV6-5, the J gene TRBJ2-7; TRBD1 might be the D (6 bases). The CDR3 bases are TGTGCCAGCAGTAAACAGGGTTTTGGAAGGGAGCAGTACTTC. Protein sequence: CASSKQGFGREQYF.